The 30 T cell receptor beta chains in this list originate from one sample, sequenced in a study of shared clonotypes between healthy human individuals. Only in-frame clones appear in the TCRdb table, and some are missing; sequencing was by immunoSEQ multiplex PCR. The repertoire holds roughly 2,500,000 clones, with 80% to 95% as singletons. Input material: naive CD4+ T cells from PBMCs. Subset here: CD45RA+ positively selected. The receptor set was obtained from a man younger than 35 in good health. Some clones in this sample may be carry-over from other donors' samples.

In its sample, this clone was seen once. V and J are TRBV6-1 and TRBJ2-3; the D call may be TRBD1 or TRBD2 (7 bases each). This CDR3 comprises 14 residues. CDR1 MNHNS and CDR2 SASEGT come from the germline V gene. V lost 2 bases and J 6 bases, leaving 12 bases between the germline ends. The CDR3 nucleotides are TGTGCCAGCAGTGAACGCCAGGGGGGGGATACGCAGTATTTT. Translated: CASSERQGGDTQYF.

In this sample, this clone turned up once. The chain joins TRBV6-5 to TRBJ2-1; 10 bases line up with TRBD2. Germline CDR1 reads MNHEY; CDR2 reads SVGAGI. J was trimmed by 4 bases and V by 6 bases; bases with no gene match: 6. This CDR3 has 15 residues. In DNA form, the CDR3 reads TGTGCCAGCAGCTTGGGACTAGCGCAGTACAATGAGCAGTTCTTC. The encoded protein is CASSLGLAQYNEQFF.

This clone was recorded once. This chain uses TRBV18 with TRBJ2-1, with unresolved D. Germline CDR1 KGHSH, CDR2 LQKENI. The CDR3 length is 15 residues. Trimming cost V 3 bases and J 0 bases, with 9 bases left between them. The CDR3 DNA reads as TGTGCCAGCTCACCGGCAGGTCTCTCCTACAATGAGCAGTTCTTC. Translated, it gives CASSPAGLSYNEQFF.

A note on this clone: Within the sample, other DNA sequences also encode this same CDR3. V usage is TRBV6-1 and J usage is TRBJ2-7; D is ambiguous. The CDR3 totals 13 residues. V was pared by 1 base and J by 2 bases, with 6 bases between. Germline CDR1 reads MNHNS; CDR2 reads SASEGT. CDR3 in amino acids: CASSEGRAYEQYF. For the CDR3, the DNA is TGTGCCAGCAGTGAAGGACGAGCCTACGAGCAGTACTTC.

V is TRBV25-1 and J is TRBJ1-2; D remains ambiguous. Trimming shortened V by 8 bases and J by 7 bases, and 11 bases separated the two germline ends. The CDR3 runs 11 residues. Germline V CDR1 and CDR2: MGHDK, SYGVNS. The CDR3 is CASSGVGGYTF. In nucleotides, the CDR3 is TGTGCCAGCTCCGGGGTAGGTGGCTACACCTTC.

The chain links TRBV18 to TRBJ1-2; no clear D. This CDR3 is built from 16 residues. V was cut by 2 bases and J by 0 bases, with 13 bases left in between. Looked up from germline, CDR1 is KGHSH and CDR2 is LQKENI. The CDR3 reads CASSPILRGANYGYTF. DNA of the CDR3: TGTGCCAGCTCACCAATCCTTCGGGGAGCTAACTATGGCTACACCTTC. The full variable domain, completed using reference TRBV18 and TRBJ1-2, is NAGVMQNPRHLVRRRGQEARLRCSPMKGHSHVYWYRQLPEEGLKFMVYLQKENIIDESGMPKERFSAEFPKEGPSILRIQQVVRGDSAAYFCASSPILRGANYGYTFGSGTRLTVV.

The chain carries TRBV11-3 and TRBJ2-2; D is unclear. Germline V gene lookup returns CDR1 SGHNT and CDR2 YENEEA. Trimming shortened V by 5 bases and J by 2 bases, and 12 bases separated the two germline ends. The CDR3 consists of 15 residues. Here the CDR3 DNA reads TGTGCCAGCAGCGGCGACTCTATCAACACCGGGGAGCTGTTTTTT. It specifies CASSGDSINTGELFF.

The V gene is TRBV6-5, the J gene TRBJ1-3; 7 bases are a match to TRBD1. This CDR3 is 13 amino acids long. Germline loops: CDR1 MNHEY, CDR2 SVGAGI. V lost 11 bases, J lost 2 bases, and 6 bases stayed unmatched. The CDR3: CASRGGPGNTIYF. The CDR3 DNA follows: TGTGCCTCCAGGGGGGGACCTGGAAACACCATATATTTT.

CDR3 loop: CASKRSTNEKLFF. CDR3 bases: TGTGCCAGCAAGCGATCAACTAATGAAAAACTGTTTTTT. This rearrangement joins TRBV6-1 to TRBJ1-4; no clear D gene. The germline V gene has CDR1 MNHNS and CDR2 SASEGT. The CDR3 is made up of 13 amino acids. V shed 7 bases and J shed 0 bases, with 6 bases lying between them.

This chain links TRBV18 with TRBJ2-1, with 7 bases fitting TRBD2. The CDR3 sequence is 14 residues long. The ends lost 2 bases at V and 9 bases at J; junction bases unmatched: 7. Looked up from germline, CDR1 is KGHSH and CDR2 is LQKENI. CDR3 nucleotides: TGTGCCAGCTCACCAGGGCGGGAGAGGGGTGAGCAGTTCTTC. It specifies CASSPGRERGEQFF. Supplemented by reference TRBV18 and TRBJ2-1, the full variable domain reads NAGVMQNPRHLVRRRGQEARLRCSPMKGHSHVYWYRQLPEEGLKFMVYLQKENIIDESGMPKERFSAEFPKEGPSILRIQQVVRGDSAAYFCASSPGRERGEQFFGPGTRLTVL.

The chain uses TRBV7-2 and TRBJ2-3, with D hard to call. The CDR3 is 14 amino acids. Between the trimmed V and J ends, which lost 5 bases and 2 bases, there was a span of 11 bases. Germline values: CDR1 SGHTA, CDR2 FQGNSA. The DNA for the CDR3 is TGTGCCAGCAGCCCCGACTCGGCCACAGATACGCAGTATTTT. Translating gives CASSPDSATDTQYF. The complete variable domain, with remaining parts taken from reference TRBV7-2 and TRBJ2-3, reads GAGVSQSPSNKVTEKGKDVELRCDPISGHTALYWYRQSLGQGLEFLIYFQGNSAPDKSGLPSDRFSAERTGGSVSTLTIQRTQQEDSAVYLCASSPDSATDTQYFGPGTRLTVL.

A single count supports this clone. The V call is TRBV29-1, the J call TRBJ1-4; 8 nucleotides match TRBD1. Unmatched junction bases numbered 2, after V lost 6 bases and J lost 8 bases. Germline V gene sequence: CDR1 SQVTM, CDR2 ANQGSEA. This CDR3 has 11 amino acids. In DNA form, the CDR3 reads TGCAGCGTCGGACAGGGAGAAAAACTGTTTTTT. It codes for CSVGQGEKLFF.

This chain uses TRBV5-4 with TRBJ2-7; 8 positions agree with TRBD1. The CDR3 consists of 14 residues. With V trimmed by 4 bases and J by 1 base, 4 bases remained unmatched. Germline loops: CDR1 SGHNT, CDR2 YYREEE (reference sequence). DNA for the CDR3: TGTGCCAGCAGCCAAGGACAGGGATCCTACGAGCAGTACTTC. It specifies CASSQGQGSYEQYF.

This CDR3 reads CASSKDRGPVEQYF. The CDR3 DNA sequence: TGTGCCAGTAGTAAGGACAGGGGGCCGGTCGAGCAGTACTTC. This chain links TRBV19 with TRBJ2-7, with 11 bases matching TRBD1. The V gene end was trimmed by 4 bases and the J gene end by 6 bases; junction bases not matched to a gene: 5. The CDR3 totals 14 residues. From germline, CDR1 is LNHDA and CDR2 SQIVND (reference sequence).

As regards this clone: Other DNA sequences in this specimen translate into the identical CDR3. The chain carries TRBV27 and TRBJ2-2; TRBD2 aligns across 10 bases. Germline V CDR1 and CDR2: MNHEY, SMNVEV (reference sequence). This CDR3 comprises 16 residues. V lost 2 bases to trimming and J lost 2 bases; unmatched junction nucleotides: 2. CDR3: CASSLGLAANTGELFF. The CDR3 nucleotides are TGTGCCAGCAGTTTAGGACTAGCGGCCAACACCGGGGAGCTGTTTTTT.

The rearrangement links TRBV7-2 to TRBJ2-3, with 7 bases matching TRBD2. The J segment lost 6 bases and the V segment lost 1 base, leaving 13 bases of the junction unmatched. This CDR3 contains 17 residues. The germline gives CDR1 SGHTA, CDR2 FQGNSA. The CDR3 nucleotides are TGTGCCAGCAGCTTAGTGTCTAGCGGAGGGGAGAGGGATACGCAGTATTTT. Encoded protein: CASSLVSSGGERDTQYF. Full variable domain (outside the CDR3, taken from reference TRBV7-2 and TRBJ2-3): GAGVSQSPSNKVTEKGKDVELRCDPISGHTALYWYRQSLGQGLEFLIYFQGNSAPDKSGLPSDRFSAERTGGSVSTLTIQRTQQEDSAVYLCASSLVSSGGERDTQYFGPGTRLTVL.

The rearrangement links TRBV6-1 to TRBJ2-3; D call uncertain. V lost 5 bases to trimming and J lost 2 bases, with 5 bases between them. Germline loops: CDR1 MNHNS, CDR2 SASEGT. The CDR3 is 12 residues long. CDR3 nucleotide sequence: TGTGCCAGCAGTTGGCTCACAGATACGCAGTATTTT. Amino acids: CASSWLTDTQYF.

This chain links TRBV11-2 with TRBJ1-2, with D hard to call. With 0 bases removed from V and 3 bases from J, the gap between germline ends came to 5 bases. Germline CDR1 is SGHAT and CDR2 is FQNNGV. The CDR3 is made up of 13 amino acids. The CDR3 here is CASSLDWDYGYTF. CDR3 sequence (DNA): TGTGCCAGCAGCTTAGACTGGGACTATGGCTACACCTTC. The complete variable domain, with remaining parts taken from reference TRBV11-2 and TRBJ1-2, reads EAGVAQSPRYKIIEKRQSVAFWCNPISGHATLYWYQQILGQGPKLLIQFQNNGVVDDSQLPKDRFSAERLKGVDSTLKIQPAKLEDSAVYLCASSLDWDYGYTFGSGTRLTVV.

J is TRBJ1-3 and V is TRBV18, with TRBD1 matching 11 bases. This CDR3 is built from 16 residues. CDR1 is KGHSH, CDR2 LQKENI, per germline. The trim removed 3 bases at V and 3 bases at J, leaving 4 bases unmatched. CDR3 sequence reads: CASSPGQGASGNTIYF. CDR3 in DNA: TGTGCCAGCTCACCCGGACAGGGGGCGAGTGGAAACACCATATATTTT.

This rearrangement joins TRBV2 to TRBJ1-1, with 8 bases lining up with TRBD1. Germline assignment: CDR1 SNHLY and CDR2 FYNNEI. The CDR3 is made up of 15 amino acids. Unmatched junction bases numbered 7, after V lost 3 bases and J lost 4 bases. DNA of the CDR3: TGTGCCAGCAGTGAGTTTTGGGACAGGACCACTGAAGCTTTCTTT. Translated: CASSEFWDRTTEAFF.

This clone was seen only once. This sequence joins TRBV29-1 and TRBJ1-2; 7 positions match TRBD1. Germline V gene data show CDR1 as SQVTM and CDR2 as ANQGSEA. The length of the CDR3 is 9 residues. V lost 5 bases and J lost 14; bases outside the gene matches: 5. The CDR3 sequence is CSVSGTVTF. CDR3 nucleotide sequence: TGCAGCGTTTCCGGGACAGTAACCTTC.

Concerning this clone: Other nucleotide sequences from this sample produce the same CDR3. V is TRBV28 and J is TRBJ2-6, with 10 bases identical to TRBD1. After removal of 3 bases from V and 4 bases from J, the junction contained 3 bases not matched to a gene. This CDR3 spans 16 amino acids. Germline V lookup: CDR1 MDHEN, CDR2 SYDVKM. Here the CDR3 DNA reads TGTGCCAGCAGTTTGACAGGGGGCCCCGGGGCCAACGTCCTGACTTTC. This gives the protein CASSLTGGPGANVLTF.

This sequence joins TRBV11-2 and TRBJ1-4; 11 positions match TRBD1. The CDR3 consists of 15 residues. Trimming at V came to 6 bases and at J to 10 bases, leaving 10 bases not matched to a gene. Germline-derived CDR1 and CDR2 are SGHAT and FQNNGV. The CDR3 nucleotides read TGTGCCAGCAGGGCCTTATGGACAGGGGGCGTAAAACTGTTTTTT. Its translation is CASRALWTGGVKLFF.

The V and J genes are TRBV7-3 and TRBJ1-2; TRBD1 matches 7 bases. The CDR3 has 18 amino acids. Germline-derived CDR1 and CDR2 are SGHTA and FQGTGA. V gave up 1 base and J gave up 3 bases; unmatched junction bases: 14. The CDR3 region is CASSLKGGRDRAHYGYTF. DNA of the CDR3: TGTGCCAGCAGCTTAAAGGGGGGAAGAGACAGGGCCCACTATGGCTACACCTTC.

V usage is TRBV5-1 and J usage is TRBJ2-5; D ambiguous. With 3 bases removed from V and 0 bases from J, the gap between germline ends came to 12 bases. The V gene's germline CDR1 is SGHRS and CDR2 YFSETQ. The CDR3 loop spans 15 amino acids. The CDR3 sequence: CASSSRSQYQETQYF. CDR3 sequence (DNA): TGCGCCAGCAGCTCCCGCTCCCAATACCAAGAGACCCAGTACTTC. The entire variable domain, with the rest obtained from reference TRBV5-1 and TRBJ2-5, is as follows: KAGVTQTPRYLIKTRGQQVTLSCSPISGHRSVSWYQQTPGQGLQFLFEYFSETQRNKGNFPGRFSGRQFSNSRSEMNVSTLELGDSALYLCASSSRSQYQETQYFGPGTRLLVL.

This rearrangement joins TRBV4-1 to TRBJ1-2, with D unresolved. The CDR3 loop spans 15 amino acids. The germline V and J ends were trimmed by 6 bases and 6 bases, with 20 bases remaining between them. Germline V CDR1 and CDR2: MGHRA, YSYEKL. The CDR3 DNA follows: TGCGCCAGCAGTTACCCTGCCGGTCAGACACATGGCTACACCTTC. Its protein is CASSYPAGQTHGYTF.

The chain has TRBV2 and TRBJ1-4, with 9 positions matching TRBD1. There are 14 residues in the CDR3. Germline V CDR1 and CDR2: SNHLY, FYNNEI. J gave up 4 bases and V 6 bases, and 3 bases lay outside the gene matches. The CDR3: CASSAGQGNEKLFF. CDR3 coding DNA: TGTGCCAGCAGCGCGGGACAGGGTAATGAAAAACTGTTTTTT. The full variable domain, its missing parts supplied by reference TRBV2 and TRBJ1-4, is EPEVTQTPSHQVTQMGQEVILRCVPISNHLYFYWYRQILGQKVEFLVSFYNNEISEKSEIFDDQFSVERPDGSNFTLKIRSTKLEDSAMYFCASSAGQGNEKLFFGSGTQLSVL.

This clone was seen more than once but under ten times. This chain joins TRBV27 and TRBJ1-5; unclear D gene. The CDR3 is 15 residues long. CDR1 MNHEY and CDR2 SMNVEV come from the germline V gene (reference sequence). V was shortened by 4 bases and J by 4 bases, with 14 bases between the two germline ends. The CDR3 DNA reads as TGTGCCAGCAGTTCCTGGGCATCGCGGAATCAGCCCCAGCATTTT. It is translated as CASSSWASRNQPQHF.

V usage is TRBV9 and J usage is TRBJ2-1; tentative D call: TRBD2 (6 bases). Germline lookup yields CDR1 SGDLS and CDR2 YYNGEE. The V end was cut by 7 bases, the J end by 4 bases, with 18 bases between. The CDR3 totals 15 residues. CDR3 sequence: CASSSGLEGYNEQFF. The CDR3 DNA sequence: TGTGCCAGCTCCTCCGGGCTGGAGGGTTACAATGAGCAGTTCTTC. Drawing the rest from reference TRBV9 and TRBJ2-1, the complete variable domain is DSGVTQTPKHLITATGQRVTLRCSPRSGDLSVYWYQQSLDQGLQFLIQYYNGEERAKGNILERFSAQQFPDLHSELNLSSLELGDSALYFCASSSGLEGYNEQFFGPGTRLTVL.

This rearrangement joins TRBV19 to TRBJ2-1, with 9 bases lining up with TRBD1. CDR1 LNHDA and CDR2 SQIVND come from the germline V gene (reference sequence). The V and J ends lost 6 bases and 0 bases, in that order; junction bases with no gene match: 6. CDR3 length: 16 residues. For the CDR3, the DNA is TGTGCCAGTAGCCGGACAGGGGCAAGCTCCTACAATGAGCAGTTCTTC. Protein: CASSRTGASSYNEQFF. The full variable domain, with the rest looked up from reference TRBV19 and TRBJ2-1, is DGGITQSPKYLFRKEGQNVTLSCEQNLNHDAMYWYRQDPGQGLRLIYYSQIVNDFQKGDIAEGYSVSREKKESFPLTVTSAQKNPTAFYLCASSRTGASSYNEQFFGPGTRLTVL.